This T cell receptor beta chain came from a study of blood T cells in healthy people across ages. Findings and limits, study-wide: Those diversity estimates obtained from one million T cells were thought to be underestimates. Long-lived donors exceeded aged donors in naive CD4+ cells and diversity.

As concerns this clonotype: Its antigen is still unknown.

Germline-derived CDR1 and CDR2 are MGHRA and YSYEKL. CDR3 length equals 15 residues. The ends were cut back, 0 bases at V and 5 bases at J, with 13 bases in the middle. Together with a sample-barcoded 5' primer, a J-beta primer mix was included in a second PCR lasting roughly 6 to 12 cycles. A template-switch adaptor that had 12 random nucleotides put a tag on each cDNA molecule. Every sample returned 2.5 million or more CDR3-containing paired-end reads. TCRdb re-analysed the 5' RACE reads in MiXCR, keeping a single row per CDR3 protein. Of about 1.6 million distinct CDR3 sequences detected, about 35% appear once; the ten largest clones hold 10% to 12%.

This chain joins TRBV4-1 and TRBJ2-5; D unclear. The TCR was taken from a woman aged 25 to 39 in good health. The sample comprised blood. As DNA, the CDR3 is TGCGCCAGCAGCCAAGATCTAATCGGCAGCGAGACCCAGTACTTC. Protein product: CASSQDLIGSETQYF.